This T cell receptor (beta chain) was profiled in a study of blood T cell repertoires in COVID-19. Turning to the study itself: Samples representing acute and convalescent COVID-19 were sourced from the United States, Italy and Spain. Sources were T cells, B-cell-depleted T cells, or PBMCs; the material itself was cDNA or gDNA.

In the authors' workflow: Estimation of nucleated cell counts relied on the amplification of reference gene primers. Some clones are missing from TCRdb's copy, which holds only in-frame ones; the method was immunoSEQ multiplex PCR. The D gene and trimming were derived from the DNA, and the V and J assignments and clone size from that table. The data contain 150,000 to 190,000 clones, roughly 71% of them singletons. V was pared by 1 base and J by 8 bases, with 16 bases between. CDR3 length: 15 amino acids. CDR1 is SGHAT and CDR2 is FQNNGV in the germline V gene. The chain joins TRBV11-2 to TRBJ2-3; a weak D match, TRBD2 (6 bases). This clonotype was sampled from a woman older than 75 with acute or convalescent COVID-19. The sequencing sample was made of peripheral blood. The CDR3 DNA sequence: TGTGCCAGCAGCTTAGGTGCGGGGTCGGGACTTACGCAGTATTTT. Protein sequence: CASSLGAGSGLTQYF.